This T cell receptor beta chain emerged from a study of blood T cell repertoires in COVID-19. At the level of the study: Some COVID-19 samples were acute and others convalescent; all came from the United States, Italy and Spain.

The age range of participants was 18 to 89 years, with residence in about 25 US areas. Donors were grouped by their self-reported clinical history. Exposed participants encountered a COVID-19 case during the 2 weeks preceding study entry. Germline CDR1 and CDR2: MNHEY and SMNVEV (reference sequence). The ends lost 7 bases at V and 4 bases at J; junction bases unmatched: 9. CDR3 size: 16 residues. Sequencing used immunoSEQ multiplex PCR; TCRdb keeps in-frame clones, though not all of them. The sample has roughly 180,000 clones; approximately 80% are singletons. This clone was recorded once. V gene TRBV27 combines with J gene TRBJ2-2; the match to TRBD2 covers 10 bases. Source material: PBMCs or T cells enriched from blood (not recorded which). This clonotype originated in a man in his 60s who had been exposed to COVID-19. CDR3 residues: CASMASGGWGTGELFF. As DNA, the CDR3 is TGTGCCAGCATGGCTAGCGGGGGATGGGGCACCGGGGAGCTGTTTTTT.